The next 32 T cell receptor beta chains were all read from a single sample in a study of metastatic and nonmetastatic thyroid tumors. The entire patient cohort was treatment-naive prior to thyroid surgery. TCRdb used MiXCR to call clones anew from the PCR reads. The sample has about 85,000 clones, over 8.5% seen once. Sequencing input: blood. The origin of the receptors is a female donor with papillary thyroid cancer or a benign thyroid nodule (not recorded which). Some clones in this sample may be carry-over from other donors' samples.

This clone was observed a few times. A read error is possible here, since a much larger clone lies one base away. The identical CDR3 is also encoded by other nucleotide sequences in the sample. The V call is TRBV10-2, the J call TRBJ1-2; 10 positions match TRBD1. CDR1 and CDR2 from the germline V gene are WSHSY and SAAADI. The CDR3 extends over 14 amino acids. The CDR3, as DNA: TGCGCCACCGAAACCGGGACAGGGGAATATGGCTACACTTTC. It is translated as CATETGTGEYGYTF.

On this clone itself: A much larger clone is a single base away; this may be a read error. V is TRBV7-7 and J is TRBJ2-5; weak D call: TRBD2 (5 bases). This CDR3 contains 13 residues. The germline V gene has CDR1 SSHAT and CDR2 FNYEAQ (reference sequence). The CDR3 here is CSTALGAQETQYF. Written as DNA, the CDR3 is TGTTCTACAGCACTGGGAGCGCAAGAGACCCAGTACTTC.

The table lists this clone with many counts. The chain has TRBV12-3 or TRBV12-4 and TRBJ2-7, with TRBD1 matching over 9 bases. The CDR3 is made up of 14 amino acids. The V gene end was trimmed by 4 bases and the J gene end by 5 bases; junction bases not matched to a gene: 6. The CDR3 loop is CASSSRTGVNEQYF. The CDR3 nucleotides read TGTGCCAGCAGTTCTCGGACAGGGGTGAACGAGCAGTACTTC.

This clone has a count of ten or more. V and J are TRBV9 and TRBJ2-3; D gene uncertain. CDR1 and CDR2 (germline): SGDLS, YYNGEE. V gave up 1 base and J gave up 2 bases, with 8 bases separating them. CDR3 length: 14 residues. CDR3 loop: CASSVSVNTDTQYF. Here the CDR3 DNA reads TGTGCCAGCAGCGTATCGGTGAACACAGATACGCAGTATTTT.

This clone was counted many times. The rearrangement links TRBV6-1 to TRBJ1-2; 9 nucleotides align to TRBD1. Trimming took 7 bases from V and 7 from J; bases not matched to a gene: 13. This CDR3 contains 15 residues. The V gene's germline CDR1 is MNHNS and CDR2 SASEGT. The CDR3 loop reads CASTPRETGGTGYTF. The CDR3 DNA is TGTGCCAGCACCCCCAGGGAGACAGGGGGGACTGGCTACACCTTC.

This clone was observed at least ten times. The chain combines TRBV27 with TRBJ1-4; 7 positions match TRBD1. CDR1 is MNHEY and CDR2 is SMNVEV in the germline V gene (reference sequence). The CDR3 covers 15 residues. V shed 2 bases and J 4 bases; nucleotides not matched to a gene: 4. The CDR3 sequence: CASSLQQGINEKLFF. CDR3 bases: TGTGCCAGCAGTTTACAACAGGGGATTAATGAAAAACTGTTTTTT.

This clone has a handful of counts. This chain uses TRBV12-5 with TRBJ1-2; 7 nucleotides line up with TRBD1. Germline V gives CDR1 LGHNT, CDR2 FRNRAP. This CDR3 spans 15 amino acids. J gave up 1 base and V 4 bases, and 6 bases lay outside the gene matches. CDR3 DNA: TGTGCTAGTGGTTCATCGGGACAGTTTAACTATGGCTACACCTTC. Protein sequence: CASGSSGQFNYGYTF. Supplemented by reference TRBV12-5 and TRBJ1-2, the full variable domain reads DARVTQTPRHKVTEMGQEVTMRCQPILGHNTVFWYRQTMMQGLELLAYFRNRAPLDDSGMPKDRFSAEMPDATLATLKIQPSEPRDSAVYFCASGSSGQFNYGYTFGSGTRLTVV.

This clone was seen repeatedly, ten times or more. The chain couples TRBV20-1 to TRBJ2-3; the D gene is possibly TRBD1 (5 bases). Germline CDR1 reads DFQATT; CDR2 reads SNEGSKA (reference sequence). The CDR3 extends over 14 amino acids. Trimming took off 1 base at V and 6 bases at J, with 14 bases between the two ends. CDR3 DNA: TGCAGTGCTAGAGGCACAGGAGCACACGATACGCAGTATTTT. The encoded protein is CSARGTGAHDTQYF.

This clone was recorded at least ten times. This chain's CDR3 is CASSQDWVQYNSPLHF. The CDR3 nucleotides read TGCGCCAGCAGCCAAGATTGGGTCCAATATAATTCACCCCTCCACTTT. This rearrangement joins TRBV4-1 to TRBJ1-6; no clear D gene. Germline lookup yields CDR1 MGHRA and CDR2 YSYEKL. V was shortened by 0 bases and J by 4 bases, with 10 bases between the two germline ends. The CDR3 contains 16 residues.

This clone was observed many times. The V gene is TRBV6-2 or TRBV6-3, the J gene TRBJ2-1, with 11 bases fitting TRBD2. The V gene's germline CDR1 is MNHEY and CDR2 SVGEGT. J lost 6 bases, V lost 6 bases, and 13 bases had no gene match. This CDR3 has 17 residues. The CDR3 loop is CASSRLPGLADRNEQFF. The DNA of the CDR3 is TGTGCCAGCAGCCGCTTACCGGGACTAGCGGACCGCAATGAGCAGTTCTTC.

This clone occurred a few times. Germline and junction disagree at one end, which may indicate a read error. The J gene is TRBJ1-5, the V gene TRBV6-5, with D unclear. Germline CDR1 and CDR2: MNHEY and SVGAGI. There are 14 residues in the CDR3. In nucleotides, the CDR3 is TGTGCCAGCAATTACAGTGTTGGCAATCAGCCCCAGCATTTT. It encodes CASNYSVGNQPQHF.

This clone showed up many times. The CDR3: CASSQERGGPDTQYF. As DNA, the CDR3 is TGCGCCAGCAGCCAAGAGCGGGGGGGCCCAGATACGCAGTATTTT. The gene calls are TRBV4-1 and TRBJ2-3; 9 bases line up with TRBD2. The J segment lost 4 bases and the V segment lost 0 bases, leaving 2 bases of the junction unmatched. This CDR3 spans 15 amino acids. Germline lookup yields CDR1 MGHRA and CDR2 YSYEKL.

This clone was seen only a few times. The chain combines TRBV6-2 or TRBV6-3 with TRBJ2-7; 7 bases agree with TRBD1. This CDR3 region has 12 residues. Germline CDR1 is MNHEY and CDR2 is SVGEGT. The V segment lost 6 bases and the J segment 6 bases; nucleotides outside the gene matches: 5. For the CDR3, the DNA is TGTGCCAGCAGGGTAGGGGGCACCGAGCAGTACTTC. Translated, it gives CASRVGGTEQYF.

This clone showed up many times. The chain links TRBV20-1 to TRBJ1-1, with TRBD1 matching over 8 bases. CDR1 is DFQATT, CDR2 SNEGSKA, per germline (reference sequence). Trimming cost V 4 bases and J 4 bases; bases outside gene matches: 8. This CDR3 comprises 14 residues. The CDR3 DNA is TGCAGTGCTACGGACAGGGATAGTATCACTGAAGCTTTCTTT. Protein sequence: CSATDRDSITEAFF.

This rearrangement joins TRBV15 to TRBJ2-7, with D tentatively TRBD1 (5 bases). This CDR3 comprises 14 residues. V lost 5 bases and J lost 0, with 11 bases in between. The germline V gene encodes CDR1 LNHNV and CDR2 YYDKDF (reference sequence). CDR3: CATSDSISSYEQYF. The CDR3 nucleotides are TGTGCCACCAGCGACAGCATTAGCTCCTACGAGCAGTACTTC. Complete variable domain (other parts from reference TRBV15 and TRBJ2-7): DAMVIQNPRYQVTQFGKPVTLSCSQTLNHNVMYWYQQKSSQAPKLLFHYYDKDFNNEADTPDNFQSRRPNTSFCFLDIRSPGLGDTAMYLCATSDSISSYEQYFGPGTRLTVT.

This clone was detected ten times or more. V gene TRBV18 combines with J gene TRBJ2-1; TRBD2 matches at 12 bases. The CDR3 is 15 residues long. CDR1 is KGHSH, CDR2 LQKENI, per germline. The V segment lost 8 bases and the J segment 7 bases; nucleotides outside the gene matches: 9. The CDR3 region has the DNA TGTGCCAGCGAACCCGGGACTAGCGGGCGGAATGAGCAGTTCTTC. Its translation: CASEPGTSGRNEQFF.

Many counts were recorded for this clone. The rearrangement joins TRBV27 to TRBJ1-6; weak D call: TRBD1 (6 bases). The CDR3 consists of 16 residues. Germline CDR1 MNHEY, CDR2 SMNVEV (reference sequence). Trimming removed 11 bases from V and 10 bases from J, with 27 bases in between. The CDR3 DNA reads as TGTGCCGCGATTGGGGGGCGCTGGGATATCGGCTCACCCCTCCACTTT. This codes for CAAIGGRWDIGSPLHF.

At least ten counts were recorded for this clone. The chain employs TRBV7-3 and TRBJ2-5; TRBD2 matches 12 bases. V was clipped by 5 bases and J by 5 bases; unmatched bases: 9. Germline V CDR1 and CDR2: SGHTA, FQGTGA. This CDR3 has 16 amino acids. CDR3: CASSPSTSGGVETQYF. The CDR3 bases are TGTGCCAGCAGCCCTTCGACTAGCGGGGGAGTCGAGACCCAGTACTTC.

CDR3 region: CASSTRQCGTPYSNQPQHF. The CDR3 coding sequence is TGTGCCAGTAGTACACGACAGTGTGGAACCCCTTATAGCAATCAGCCCCAGCATTTT. The rearrangement links TRBV19 to TRBJ1-5, with D perhaps matching TRBD1 (5 bases). The CDR3 sequence is 19 residues long. V shed 4 bases and J shed 0 bases, with 22 bases lying between them. The germline gives CDR1 LNHDA, CDR2 SQIVND (reference sequence).

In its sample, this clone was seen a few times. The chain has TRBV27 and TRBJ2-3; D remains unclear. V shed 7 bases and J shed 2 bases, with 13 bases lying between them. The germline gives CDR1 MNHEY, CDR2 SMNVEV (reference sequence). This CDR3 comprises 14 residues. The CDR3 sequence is CASIFPPHTDTQYF. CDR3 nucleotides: TGTGCCAGCATCTTCCCACCACACACAGATACGCAGTATTTT.

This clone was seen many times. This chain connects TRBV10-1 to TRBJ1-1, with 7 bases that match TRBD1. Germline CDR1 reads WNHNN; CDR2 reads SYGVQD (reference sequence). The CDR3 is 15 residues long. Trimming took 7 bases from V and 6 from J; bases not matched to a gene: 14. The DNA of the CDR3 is TGCGCCAGCAACGAGTGGCAGGGGGAAGAGGCTGAAGCTTTCTTT. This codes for CASNEWQGEEAEAFF.

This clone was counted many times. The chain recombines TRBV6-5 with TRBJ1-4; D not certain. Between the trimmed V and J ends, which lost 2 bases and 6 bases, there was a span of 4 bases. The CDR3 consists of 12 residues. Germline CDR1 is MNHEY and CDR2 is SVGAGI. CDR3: CASSYRDEKLFF. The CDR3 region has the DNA TGTGCCAGCAGTTACCGTGATGAAAAACTGTTTTTT.

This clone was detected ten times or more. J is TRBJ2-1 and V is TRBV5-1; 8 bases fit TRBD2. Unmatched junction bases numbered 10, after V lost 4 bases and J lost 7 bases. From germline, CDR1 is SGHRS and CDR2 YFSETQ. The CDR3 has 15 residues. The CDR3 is CASSVTSGPLNEQFF. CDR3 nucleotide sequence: TGCGCCAGCAGCGTAACTAGCGGCCCTTTAAATGAGCAGTTCTTC.

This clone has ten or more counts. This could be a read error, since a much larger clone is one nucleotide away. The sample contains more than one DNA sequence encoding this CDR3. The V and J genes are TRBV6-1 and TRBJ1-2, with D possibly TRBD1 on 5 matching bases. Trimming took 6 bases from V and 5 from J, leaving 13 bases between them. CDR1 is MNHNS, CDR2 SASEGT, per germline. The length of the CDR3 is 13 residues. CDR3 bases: TGTGCCAGCAGAAACCCAGGGATGTATGGCTACACCTTC. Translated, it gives CASRNPGMYGYTF.

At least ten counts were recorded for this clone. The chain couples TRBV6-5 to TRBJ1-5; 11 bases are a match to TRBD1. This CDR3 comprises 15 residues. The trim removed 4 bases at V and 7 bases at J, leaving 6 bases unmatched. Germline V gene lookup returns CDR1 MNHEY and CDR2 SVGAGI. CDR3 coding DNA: TGTGCCAGCAGTTCCGGGACAGGGGGGGAACAGCCCCAGCATTTT. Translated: CASSSGTGGEQPQHF.

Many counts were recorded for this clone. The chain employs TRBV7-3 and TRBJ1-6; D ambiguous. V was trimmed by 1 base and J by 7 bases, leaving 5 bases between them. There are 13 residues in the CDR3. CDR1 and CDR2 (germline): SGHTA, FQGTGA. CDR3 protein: CASSLSPNSPLHF. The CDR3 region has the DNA TGTGCCAGCAGCTTAAGTCCAAATTCACCCCTCCACTTT.

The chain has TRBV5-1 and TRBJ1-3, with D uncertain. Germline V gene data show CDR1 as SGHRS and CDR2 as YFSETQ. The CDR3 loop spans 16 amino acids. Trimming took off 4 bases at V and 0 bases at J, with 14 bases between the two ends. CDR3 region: CASSPDGLFSGNTIYF. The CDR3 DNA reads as TGCGCCAGCAGCCCGGACGGACTGTTCTCTGGAAACACCATATATTTT.

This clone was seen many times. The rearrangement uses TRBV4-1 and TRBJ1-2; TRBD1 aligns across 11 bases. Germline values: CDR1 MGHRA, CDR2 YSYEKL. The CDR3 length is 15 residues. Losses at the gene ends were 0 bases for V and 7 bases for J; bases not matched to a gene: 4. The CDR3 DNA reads TGCGCCAGCAGCCAAGACTGGACAGGGGGCGGTGGCTACACCTTC. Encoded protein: CASSQDWTGGGGYTF.

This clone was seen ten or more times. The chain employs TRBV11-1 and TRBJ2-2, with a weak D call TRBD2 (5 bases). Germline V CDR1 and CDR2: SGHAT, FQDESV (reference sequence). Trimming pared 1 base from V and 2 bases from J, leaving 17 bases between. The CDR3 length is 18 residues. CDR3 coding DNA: TGTGCCAGCAGCTTAGGCTATATTCGTAGCGCCAACACCGGGGAGCTGTTTTTT. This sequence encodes CASSLGYIRSANTGELFF.

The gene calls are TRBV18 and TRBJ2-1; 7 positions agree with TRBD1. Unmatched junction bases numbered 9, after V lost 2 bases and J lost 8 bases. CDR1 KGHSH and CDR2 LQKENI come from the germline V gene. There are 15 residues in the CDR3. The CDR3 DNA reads TGTGCCAGCTCACCAGGAAAACAGGGGTTAGATGAGCAGTTCTTC. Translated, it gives CASSPGKQGLDEQFF.

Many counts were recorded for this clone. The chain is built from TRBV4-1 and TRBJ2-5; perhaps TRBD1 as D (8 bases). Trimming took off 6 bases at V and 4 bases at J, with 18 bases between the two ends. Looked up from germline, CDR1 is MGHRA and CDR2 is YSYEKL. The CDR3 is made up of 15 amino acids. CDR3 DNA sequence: TGCGCCAGCAGGGGGGGAGGGACAGGTCCAGAGACCCAGTACTTC. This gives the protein CASRGGGTGPETQYF.

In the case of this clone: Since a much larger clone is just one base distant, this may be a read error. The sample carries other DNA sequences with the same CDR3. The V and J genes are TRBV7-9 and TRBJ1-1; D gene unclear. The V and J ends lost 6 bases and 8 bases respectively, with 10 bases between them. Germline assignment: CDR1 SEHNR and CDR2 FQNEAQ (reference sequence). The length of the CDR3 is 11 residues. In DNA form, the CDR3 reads TGTGCCAGCAGTGGGTCTGCAGAAGCTTTCTTT. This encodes CASSGSAEAFF.